This T cell receptor beta chain originates from a study of blood T cell repertoires in COVID-19. Study-level information: Samples taken during acute and convalescent COVID-19 were collected in the United States, Italy and Spain.

Germline V gene lookup returns CDR1 SNHLY and CDR2 FYNNEI. Germline trimming cut 6 bases from V and 5 bases from J; bases unmatched to any gene: 7. This CDR3 is 15 amino acids long. In the authors' workflow: The authors estimated nucleated cell counts from reference gene primer amplification. Only in-frame clones appear in the TCRdb table, and some are missing; sequencing was by immunoSEQ multiplex PCR. For V, J and clone size, that table is used; D and trimming come from the DNA. The sample holds 300,000 or so clones, 87% seen once. Each participant's cohort was designated according to participant-reported clinical history. What the recovered Cohort 3 donors had was two negative PCRs, clearance, or symptom resolution.

The receptor comes from a woman aged 25 to 45 who had recovered from COVID-19. The chain uses TRBV2 and TRBJ2-2, with 9 bases matching TRBD1. What was sequenced was PBMCs or T cells enriched from blood (not recorded which). The CDR3 sequence: CASRGTGTSTGELFF. As DNA, the CDR3 is TGTGCCAGCAGGGGGACAGGGACGTCGACCGGGGAGCTGTTTTTT. Full variable domain (outside the CDR3, taken from reference TRBV2 and TRBJ2-2): EPEVTQTPSHQVTQMGQEVILRCVPISNHLYFYWYRQILGQKVEFLVSFYNNEISEKSEIFDDQFSVERPDGSNFTLKIRSTKLEDSAMYFCASRGTGTSTGELFFGEGSRLTVL.